This T cell receptor (beta chain) was identified in a study of blood T cell repertoires in COVID-19. Study summary: Whether acute or convalescent, the COVID-19 samples came from the United States, Italy and Spain. From T cells, B-cell-depleted T cells, or PBMCs came the material, which was cDNA or gDNA.

The CDR3 spans 14 residues. Trimming pared 0 bases from V and 5 bases from J, leaving 10 bases between. Germline loops: CDR1 SGHNT, CDR2 YYREEE (reference sequence). Original analysis: Counts of nucleated cells, estimated from reference gene primer amplification, were obtained. Method: immunoSEQ multiplex PCR; TCRdb's copy keeps in-frame clones and lacks some. The D gene and trimming were derived from the DNA, and the V and J assignments and clone size from that table. The table lists about 56,000 clones, more than 70% of them singletons. This TCR was sampled from a human donor in a cohort sampled during active COVID-19. This rearrangement joins TRBV5-4 to TRBJ2-3; possible D gene TRBD1, 6 bases. What was sequenced was peripheral blood. DNA of the CDR3: TGTGCCAGCAGCTTGGGGCAGGGACAAGATACGCAGTATTTT. It codes for CASSLGQGQDTQYF.